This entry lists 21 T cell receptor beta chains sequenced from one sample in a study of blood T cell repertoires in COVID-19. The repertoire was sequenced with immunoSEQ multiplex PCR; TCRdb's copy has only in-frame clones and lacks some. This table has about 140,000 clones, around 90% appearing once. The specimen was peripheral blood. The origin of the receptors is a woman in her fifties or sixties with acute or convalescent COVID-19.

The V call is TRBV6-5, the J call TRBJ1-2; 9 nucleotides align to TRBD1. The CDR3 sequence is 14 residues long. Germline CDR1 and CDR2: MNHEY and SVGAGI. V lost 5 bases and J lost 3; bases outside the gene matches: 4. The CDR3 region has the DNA TGTGCCAGCAGTCGGGACAGGGATTACTATGGCTACACCTTC. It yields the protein CASSRDRDYYGYTF.

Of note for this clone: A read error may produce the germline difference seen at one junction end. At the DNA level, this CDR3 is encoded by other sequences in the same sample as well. The CDR3 is CAWSGGGNQPQHF. For the CDR3, the DNA is TGTGCCTGGAGTGGCGGGGGCAACCAGCCCCAGCATTTT. The rearrangement joins TRBV30 to TRBJ1-5, with D maybe TRBD1 (6 bases). Germline CDR1 is GTSNPN and CDR2 is SVGIG (reference sequence). This CDR3 has 13 residues.

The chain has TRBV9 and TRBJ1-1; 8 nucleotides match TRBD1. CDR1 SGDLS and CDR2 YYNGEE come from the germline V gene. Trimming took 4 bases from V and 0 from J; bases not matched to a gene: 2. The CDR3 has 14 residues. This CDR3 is CASSTGGMNTEAFF. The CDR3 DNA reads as TGTGCCAGCAGCACAGGGGGAATGAACACTGAAGCTTTCTTT.

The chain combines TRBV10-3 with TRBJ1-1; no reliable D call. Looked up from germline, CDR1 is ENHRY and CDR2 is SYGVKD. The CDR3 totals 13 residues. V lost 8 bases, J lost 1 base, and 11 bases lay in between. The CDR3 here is CAIARSRNTEAFF. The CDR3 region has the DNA TGTGCCATCGCGCGATCGAGGAACACTGAAGCTTTCTTT.

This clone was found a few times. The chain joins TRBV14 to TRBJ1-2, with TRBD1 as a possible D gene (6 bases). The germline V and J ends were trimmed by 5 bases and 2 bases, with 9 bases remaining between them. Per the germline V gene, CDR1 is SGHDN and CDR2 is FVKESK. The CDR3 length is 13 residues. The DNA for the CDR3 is TGTGCCAGCAGCTCACAGGGCAACTATGGCTACACCTTC. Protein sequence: CASSSQGNYGYTF.

The CDR3 DNA follows: TGTGCCAGTAGTAAGCAGGGCACAGATACGCAGTATTTT. Its translation: CASSKQGTDTQYF. The chain combines TRBV19 with TRBJ2-3; D not resolved. The CDR3 is made up of 13 amino acids. Germline V gene lookup returns CDR1 LNHDA and CDR2 SQIVND (reference sequence). V lost 4 bases and J 1 base, leaving 6 bases between the germline ends.

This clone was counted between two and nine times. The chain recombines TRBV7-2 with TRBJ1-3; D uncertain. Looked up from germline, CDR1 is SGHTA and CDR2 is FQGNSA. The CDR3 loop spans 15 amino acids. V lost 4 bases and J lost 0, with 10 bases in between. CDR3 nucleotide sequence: TGTGCCAGCAGCTCCTACCAGGACTCTGGAAACACCATATATTTT. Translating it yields CASSSYQDSGNTIYF.

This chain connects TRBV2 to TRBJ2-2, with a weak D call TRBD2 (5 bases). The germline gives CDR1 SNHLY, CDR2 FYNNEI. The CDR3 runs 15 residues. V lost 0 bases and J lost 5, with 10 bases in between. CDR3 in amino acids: CASSEAGPGTGELFF. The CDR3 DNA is TGTGCCAGCAGTGAAGCAGGACCGGGAACCGGGGAGCTGTTTTTT. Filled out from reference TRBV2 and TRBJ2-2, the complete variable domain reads EPEVTQTPSHQVTQMGQEVILRCVPISNHLYFYWYRQILGQKVEFLVSFYNNEISEKSEIFDDQFSVERPDGSNFTLKIRSTKLEDSAMYFCASSEAGPGTGELFFGEGSRLTVL.

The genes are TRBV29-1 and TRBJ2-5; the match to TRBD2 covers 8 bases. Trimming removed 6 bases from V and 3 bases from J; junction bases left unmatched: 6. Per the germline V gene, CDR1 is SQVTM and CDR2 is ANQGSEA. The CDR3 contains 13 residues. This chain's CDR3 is CSVSTSGEETQYF. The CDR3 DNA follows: TGCAGCGTCTCCACTAGCGGTGAAGAGACCCAGTACTTC.

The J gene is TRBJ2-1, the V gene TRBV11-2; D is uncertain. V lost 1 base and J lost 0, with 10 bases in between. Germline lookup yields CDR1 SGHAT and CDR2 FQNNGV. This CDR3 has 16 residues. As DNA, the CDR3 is TGTGCCAGCAGCTTAGTAGAGCTAATCTCCTACAATGAGCAGTTCTTC. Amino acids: CASSLVELISYNEQFF.

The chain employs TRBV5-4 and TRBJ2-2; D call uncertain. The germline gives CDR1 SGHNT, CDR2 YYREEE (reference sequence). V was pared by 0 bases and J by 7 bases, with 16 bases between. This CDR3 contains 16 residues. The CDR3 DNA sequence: TGTGCCAGCAGCTTGGGTATTCCGCAGTCGGGCGGGGAGCTGTTTTTT. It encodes CASSLGIPQSGGELFF.

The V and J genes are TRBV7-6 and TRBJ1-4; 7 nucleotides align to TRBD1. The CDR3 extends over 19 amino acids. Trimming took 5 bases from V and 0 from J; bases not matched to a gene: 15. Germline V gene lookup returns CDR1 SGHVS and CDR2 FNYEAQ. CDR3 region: CASSTLMGQPFATNEKLFF. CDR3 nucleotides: TGTGCCAGCAGCACCCTTATGGGACAGCCCTTTGCAACTAATGAAAAACTGTTTTTT. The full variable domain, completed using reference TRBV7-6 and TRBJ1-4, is GAGVSQSPRYKVTKRGQDVALRCDPISGHVSLYWYRQALGQGPEFLTYFNYEAQQDKSGLPNDRFSAERPEGSISTLTIQRTEQRDSAMYRCASSTLMGQPFATNEKLFFGSGTQLSVL.

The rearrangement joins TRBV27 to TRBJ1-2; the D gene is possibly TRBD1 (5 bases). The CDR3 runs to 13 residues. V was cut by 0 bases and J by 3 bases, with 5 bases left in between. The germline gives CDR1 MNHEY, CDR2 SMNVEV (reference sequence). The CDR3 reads CASSLSGDYGYTF. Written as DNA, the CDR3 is TGTGCCAGCAGTTTATCAGGGGACTATGGCTACACCTTC.

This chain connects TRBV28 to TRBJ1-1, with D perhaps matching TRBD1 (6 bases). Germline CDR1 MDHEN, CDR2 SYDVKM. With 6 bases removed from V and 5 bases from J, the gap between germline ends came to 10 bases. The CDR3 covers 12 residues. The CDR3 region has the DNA TGTGCCAGCAGCAGAGACAGGACTGAAGCTTTCTTT. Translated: CASSRDRTEAFF. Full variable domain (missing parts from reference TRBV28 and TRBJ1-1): DVKVTQSSRYLVKRTGEKVFLECVQDMDHENMFWYRQDPGLGLRLIYFSYDVKMKEKGDIPEGYSVSREKKERFSLILESASTNQTSMYLCASSRDRTEAFFGQGTRLTVV.

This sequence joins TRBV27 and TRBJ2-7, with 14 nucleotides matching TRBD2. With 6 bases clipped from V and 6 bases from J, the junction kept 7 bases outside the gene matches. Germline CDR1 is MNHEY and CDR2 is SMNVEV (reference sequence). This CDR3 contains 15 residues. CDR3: CASSLGLAGVGEQYF. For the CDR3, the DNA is TGTGCCAGCAGCCTGGGACTAGCGGGAGTCGGCGAGCAGTACTTC.

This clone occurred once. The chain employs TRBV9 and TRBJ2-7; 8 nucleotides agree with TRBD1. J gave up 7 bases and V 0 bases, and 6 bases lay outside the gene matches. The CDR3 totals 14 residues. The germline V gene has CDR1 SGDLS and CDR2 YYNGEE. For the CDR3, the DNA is TGTGCCAGCAGCGTAGGGACAGGGCGTCAGGAGCAGTACTTC. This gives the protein CASSVGTGRQEQYF.

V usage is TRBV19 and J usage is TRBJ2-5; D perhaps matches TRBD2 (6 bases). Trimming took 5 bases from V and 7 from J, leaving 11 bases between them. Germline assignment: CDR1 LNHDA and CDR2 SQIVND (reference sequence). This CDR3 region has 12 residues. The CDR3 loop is CASSELAGTQYF. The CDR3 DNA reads TGTGCCAGTAGTGAACTAGCTGGGACCCAGTACTTC.

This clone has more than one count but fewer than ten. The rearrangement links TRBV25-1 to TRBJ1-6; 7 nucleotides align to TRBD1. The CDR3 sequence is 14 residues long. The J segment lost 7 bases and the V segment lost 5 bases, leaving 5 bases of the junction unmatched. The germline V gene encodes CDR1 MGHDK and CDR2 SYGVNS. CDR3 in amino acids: CASSNTGVNSPLHF. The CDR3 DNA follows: TGTGCCAGCAGTAACACAGGGGTCAATTCACCCCTCCACTTT.

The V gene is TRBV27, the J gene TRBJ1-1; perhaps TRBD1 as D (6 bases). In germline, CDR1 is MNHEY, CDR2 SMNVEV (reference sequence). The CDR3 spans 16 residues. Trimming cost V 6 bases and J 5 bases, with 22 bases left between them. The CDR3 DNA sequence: TGTGCCAGCAGATCAGGGGCGGCGTTGTCCGCGACTGAAGCTTTCTTT. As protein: CASRSGAALSATEAFF.

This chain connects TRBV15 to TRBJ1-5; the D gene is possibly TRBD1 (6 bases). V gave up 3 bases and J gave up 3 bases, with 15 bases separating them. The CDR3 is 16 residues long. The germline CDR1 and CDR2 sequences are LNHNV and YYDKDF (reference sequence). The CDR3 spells CATSRTRRDTNQPQHF. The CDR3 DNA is TGTGCCACCAGCAGGACCCGTCGGGACACCAATCAGCCCCAGCATTTT.

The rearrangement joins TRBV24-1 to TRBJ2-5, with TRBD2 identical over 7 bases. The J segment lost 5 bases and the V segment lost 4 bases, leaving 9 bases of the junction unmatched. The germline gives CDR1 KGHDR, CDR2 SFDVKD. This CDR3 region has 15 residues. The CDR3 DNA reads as TGTGCCACCAGTGACAGGACGGGGGGAGAGGAGACCCAGTACTTC. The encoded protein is CATSDRTGGEETQYF.